This T cell receptor beta chain was sequenced for a study of CD8+ T cells in alopecia areata. Across the whole study: The SALT score measured affected scalp surface percentage in treated patients.

RNA, once extracted, was reverse transcribed into cDNA for use as the sequencing template. Assay: immunoSEQ multiplex PCR; the TCRdb copy retains only in-frame clones and omits some. This sample yields 150,000 to 200,000 clones, of which about 60% are seen a single time; around 12% belongs to the top ten. As to treatment: oral pan-JAK inhibitor, 5-10 mg twice daily. The CDR3 runs 11 residues. Germline CDR1 is DFQATT and CDR2 is SNEGSKA (reference sequence). V was pared by 6 bases and J by 6 bases, with 12 bases between. The chain couples TRBV20-1 to TRBJ2-7; either TRBD1 or TRBD2 may supply D (5 bases each). The receptor comes from a human donor with alopecia areata. The sequencing used CD8+ T cells sorted from blood, collected at week 24, from a patient treated with tofacitinib. CDR3 amino acids: CSAPVGAEQYF. For the CDR3, the DNA is TGCAGTGCCCCAGTCGGGGCCGAGCAGTACTTC.